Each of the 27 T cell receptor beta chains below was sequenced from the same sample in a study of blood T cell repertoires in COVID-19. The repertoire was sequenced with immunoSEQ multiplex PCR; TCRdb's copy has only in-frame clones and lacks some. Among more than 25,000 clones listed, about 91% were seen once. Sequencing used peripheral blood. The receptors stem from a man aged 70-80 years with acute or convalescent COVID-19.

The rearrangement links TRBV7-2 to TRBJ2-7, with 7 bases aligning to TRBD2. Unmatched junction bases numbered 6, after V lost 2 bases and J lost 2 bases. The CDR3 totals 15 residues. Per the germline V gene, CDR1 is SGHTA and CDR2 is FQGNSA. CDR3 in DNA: TGTGCCAGCAGCTTAAGGGGAGGGCCTACCTACGAGCAGTACTTC. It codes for CASSLRGGPTYEQYF.

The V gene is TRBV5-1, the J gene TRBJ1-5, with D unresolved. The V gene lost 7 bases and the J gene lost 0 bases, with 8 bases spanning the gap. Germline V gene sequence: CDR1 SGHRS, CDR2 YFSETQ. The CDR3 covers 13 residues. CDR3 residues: CASQIDSNQPQHF. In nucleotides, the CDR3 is TGCGCCAGCCAGATCGATAGCAATCAGCCCCAGCATTTT. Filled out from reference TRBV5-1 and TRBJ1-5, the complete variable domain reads KAGVTQTPRYLIKTRGQQVTLSCSPISGHRSVSWYQQTPGQGLQFLFEYFSETQRNKGNFPGRFSGRQFSNSRSEMNVSTLELGDSALYLCASQIDSNQPQHFGDGTRLSIL.

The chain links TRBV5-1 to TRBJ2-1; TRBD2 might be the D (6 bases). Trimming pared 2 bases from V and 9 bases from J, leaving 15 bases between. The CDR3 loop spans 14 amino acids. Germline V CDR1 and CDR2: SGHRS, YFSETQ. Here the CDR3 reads CASSLGPIGGEQFF. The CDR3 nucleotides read TGCGCCAGCAGCTTAGGACCCATCGGGGGTGAGCAGTTCTTC. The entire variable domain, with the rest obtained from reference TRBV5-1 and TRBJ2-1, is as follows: KAGVTQTPRYLIKTRGQQVTLSCSPISGHRSVSWYQQTPGQGLQFLFEYFSETQRNKGNFPGRFSGRQFSNSRSEMNVSTLELGDSALYLCASSLGPIGGEQFFGPGTRLTVL.

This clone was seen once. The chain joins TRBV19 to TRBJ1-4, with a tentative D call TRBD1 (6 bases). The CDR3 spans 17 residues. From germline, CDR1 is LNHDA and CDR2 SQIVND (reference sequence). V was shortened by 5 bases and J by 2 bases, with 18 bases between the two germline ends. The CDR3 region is CASSVKTGTMTNEKLFF. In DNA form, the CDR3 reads TGTGCCAGTAGTGTAAAAACAGGGACCATGACTAATGAAAAACTGTTTTTT.

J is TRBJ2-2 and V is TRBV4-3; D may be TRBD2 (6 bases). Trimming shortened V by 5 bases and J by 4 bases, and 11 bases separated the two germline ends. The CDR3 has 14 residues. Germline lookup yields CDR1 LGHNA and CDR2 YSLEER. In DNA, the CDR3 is TGCGCCAGCAGCGAACGGCGGGGCACCGGGGAGCTGTTTTTT. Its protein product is CASSERRGTGELFF.

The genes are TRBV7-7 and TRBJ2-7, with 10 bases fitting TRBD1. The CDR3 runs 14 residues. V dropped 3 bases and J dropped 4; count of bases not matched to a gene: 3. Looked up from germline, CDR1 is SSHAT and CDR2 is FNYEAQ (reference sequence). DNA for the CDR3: TGTGCCAGCAGCTTGGGGACAGGGGAGTACGAGCAGTACTTC. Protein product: CASSLGTGEYEQYF. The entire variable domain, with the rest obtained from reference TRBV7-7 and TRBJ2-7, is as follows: GAGVSQSPRYKVTKRGQDVTLRCDPISSHATLYWYQQALGQGPEFLTYFNYEAQPDKSGLPSDRFSAERPEGSISTLTIQRTEQRDSAMYRCASSLGTGEYEQYFGPGTRLTVT.

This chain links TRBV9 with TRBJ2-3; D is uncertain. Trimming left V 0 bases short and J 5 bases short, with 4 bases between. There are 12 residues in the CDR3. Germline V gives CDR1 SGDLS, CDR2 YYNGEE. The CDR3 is CASSVGGDTQYF. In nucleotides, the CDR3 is TGTGCCAGCAGCGTAGGAGGAGATACGCAGTATTTT.

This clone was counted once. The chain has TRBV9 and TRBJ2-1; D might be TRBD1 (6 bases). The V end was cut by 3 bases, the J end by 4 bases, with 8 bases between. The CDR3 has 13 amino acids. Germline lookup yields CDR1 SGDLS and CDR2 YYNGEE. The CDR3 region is CASSDGQYNEQFF. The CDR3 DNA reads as TGTGCCAGCAGCGATGGACAGTACAATGAGCAGTTCTTC.

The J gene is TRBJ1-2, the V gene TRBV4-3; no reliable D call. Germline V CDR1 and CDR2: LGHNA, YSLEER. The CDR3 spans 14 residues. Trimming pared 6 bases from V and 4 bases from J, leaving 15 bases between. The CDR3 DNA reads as TGCGCCAGCAGTGAAATCCCGAAGCCCTATGGCTACACCTTC. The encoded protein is CASSEIPKPYGYTF.

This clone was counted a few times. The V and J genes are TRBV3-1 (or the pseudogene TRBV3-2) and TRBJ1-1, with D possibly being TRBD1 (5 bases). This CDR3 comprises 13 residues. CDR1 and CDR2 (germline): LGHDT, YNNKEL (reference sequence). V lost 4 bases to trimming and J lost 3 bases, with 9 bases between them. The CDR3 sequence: CASSPGTYTEAFF. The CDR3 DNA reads TGTGCCAGCAGCCCAGGGACTTACACTGAAGCTTTCTTT.

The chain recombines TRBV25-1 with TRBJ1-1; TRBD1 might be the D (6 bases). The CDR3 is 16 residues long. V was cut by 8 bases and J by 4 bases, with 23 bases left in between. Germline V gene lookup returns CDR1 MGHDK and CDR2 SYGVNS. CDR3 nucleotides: TGTGCCAGCGCGCTAGGGGGAGCGGCGGGGGGCACTGAAGCTTTCTTT. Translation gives CASALGGAAGGTEAFF.

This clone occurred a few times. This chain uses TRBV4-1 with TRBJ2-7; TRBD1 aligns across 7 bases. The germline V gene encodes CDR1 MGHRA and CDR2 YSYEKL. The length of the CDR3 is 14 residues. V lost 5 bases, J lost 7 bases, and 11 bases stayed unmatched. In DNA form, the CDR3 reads TGCGCCAGCAGCACCCGACAGGGCTTGAAGGAGCAGTACTTC. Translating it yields CASSTRQGLKEQYF.

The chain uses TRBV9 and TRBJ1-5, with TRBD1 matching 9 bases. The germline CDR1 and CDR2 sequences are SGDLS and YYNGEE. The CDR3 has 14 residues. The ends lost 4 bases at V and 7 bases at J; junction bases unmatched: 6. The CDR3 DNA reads TGTGCCAGCAGCCCTACAGGGGGCATCCAGCCCCAGCATTTT. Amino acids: CASSPTGGIQPQHF.

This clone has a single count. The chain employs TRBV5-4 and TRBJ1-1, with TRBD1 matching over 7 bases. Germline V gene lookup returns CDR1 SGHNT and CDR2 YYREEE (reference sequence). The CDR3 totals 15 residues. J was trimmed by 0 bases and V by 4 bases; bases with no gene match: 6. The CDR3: CASSRTGRMNTEAFF. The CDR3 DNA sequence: TGTGCCAGCAGCAGGACAGGACGGATGAACACTGAAGCTTTCTTT.

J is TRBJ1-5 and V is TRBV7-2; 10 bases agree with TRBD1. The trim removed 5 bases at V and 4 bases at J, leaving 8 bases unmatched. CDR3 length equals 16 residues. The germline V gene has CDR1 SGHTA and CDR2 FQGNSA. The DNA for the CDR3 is TGTGCCAGCAGCCGTGGGACAGGGGCTGAAAATCAGCCCCAGCATTTT. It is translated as CASSRGTGAENQPQHF.

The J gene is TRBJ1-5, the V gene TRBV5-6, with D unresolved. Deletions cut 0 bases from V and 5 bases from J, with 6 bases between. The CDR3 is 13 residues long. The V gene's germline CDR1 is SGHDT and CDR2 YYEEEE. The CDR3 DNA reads TGTGCCAGCAGCTTGGTAAGAGATCAGCCCCAGCATTTT. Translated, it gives CASSLVRDQPQHF.

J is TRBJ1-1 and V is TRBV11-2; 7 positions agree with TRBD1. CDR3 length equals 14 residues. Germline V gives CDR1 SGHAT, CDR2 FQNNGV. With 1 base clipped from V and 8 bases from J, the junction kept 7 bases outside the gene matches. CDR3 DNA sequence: TGTGCCAGCAGCTTAGCGGGGACAGATACCGAAGCTTTCTTT. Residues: CASSLAGTDTEAFF.

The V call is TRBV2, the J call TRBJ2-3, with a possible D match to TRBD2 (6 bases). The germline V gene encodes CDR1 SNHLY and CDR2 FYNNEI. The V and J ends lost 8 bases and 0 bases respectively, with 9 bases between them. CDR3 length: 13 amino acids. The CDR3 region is CASRAGSTDTQYF. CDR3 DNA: TGTGCCAGCCGGGCGGGGAGCACAGATACGCAGTATTTT.

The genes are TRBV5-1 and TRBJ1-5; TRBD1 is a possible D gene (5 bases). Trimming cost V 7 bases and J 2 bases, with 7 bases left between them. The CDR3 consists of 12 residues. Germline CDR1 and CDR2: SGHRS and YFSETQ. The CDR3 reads CASGGGNQPQHF. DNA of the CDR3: TGCGCCAGCGGGGGGGGCAATCAGCCCCAGCATTTT.

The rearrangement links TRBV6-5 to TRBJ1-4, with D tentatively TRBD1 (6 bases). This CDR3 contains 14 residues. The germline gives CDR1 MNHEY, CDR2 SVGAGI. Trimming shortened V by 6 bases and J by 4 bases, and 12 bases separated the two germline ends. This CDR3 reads CASRKQGFNEKLFF. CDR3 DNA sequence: TGTGCCAGCAGGAAACAGGGCTTTAATGAAAAACTGTTTTTT.

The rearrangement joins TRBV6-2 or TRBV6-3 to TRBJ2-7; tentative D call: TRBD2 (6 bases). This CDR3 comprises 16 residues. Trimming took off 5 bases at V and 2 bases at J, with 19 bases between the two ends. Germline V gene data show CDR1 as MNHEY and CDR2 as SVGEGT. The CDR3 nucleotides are TGTGCCAGCAGTCTCTGGAGGGGAGTGAGTACCTACGAGCAGTACTTC. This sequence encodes CASSLWRGVSTYEQYF.

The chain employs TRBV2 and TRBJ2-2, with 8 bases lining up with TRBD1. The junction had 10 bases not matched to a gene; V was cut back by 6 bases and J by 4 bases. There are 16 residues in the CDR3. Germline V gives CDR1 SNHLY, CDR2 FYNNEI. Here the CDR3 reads CASSYGQGLSTGELFF. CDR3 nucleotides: TGTGCCAGCAGCTATGGACAGGGATTGAGCACCGGGGAGCTGTTTTTT.

The CDR3 nucleotides are TGTGCCAGCAGACCCGACAGAAATAGCAATCAGCCCCAGCATTTT. It is translated as CASRPDRNSNQPQHF. V usage is TRBV6-6 and J usage is TRBJ1-5; a possible D gene is TRBD1 (5 bases). CDR1 and CDR2 (germline): MNHNY, SVGAGI (reference sequence). The CDR3 runs to 15 residues. Deletions cut 6 bases from V and 0 bases from J, with 12 bases between.

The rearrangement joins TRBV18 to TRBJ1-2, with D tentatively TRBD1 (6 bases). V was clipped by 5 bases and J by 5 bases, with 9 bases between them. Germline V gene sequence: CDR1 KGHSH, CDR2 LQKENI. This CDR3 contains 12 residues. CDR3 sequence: CASSGTQYGYTF. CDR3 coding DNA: TGTGCCAGCTCAGGGACACAATATGGCTACACCTTC. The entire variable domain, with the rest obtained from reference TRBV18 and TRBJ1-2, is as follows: NAGVMQNPRHLVRRRGQEARLRCSPMKGHSHVYWYRQLPEEGLKFMVYLQKENIIDESGMPKERFSAEFPKEGPSILRIQQVVRGDSAAYFCASSGTQYGYTFGSGTRLTVV.

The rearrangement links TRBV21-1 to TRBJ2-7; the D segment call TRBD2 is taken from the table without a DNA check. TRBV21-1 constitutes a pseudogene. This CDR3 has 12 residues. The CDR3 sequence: CASRGGRGEQYF. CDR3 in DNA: TGTGCCAGCCGCGGGGGAAGGGGCGAGCAGTACTTC.

The CDR3 region has the DNA TGTGCCAGTAGTATGCACAGCCGTCCTAACTATGGCTACACCTTC. It yields the protein CASSMHSRPNYGYTF. The chain has TRBV19 and TRBJ1-2, with no clear D. Trimming removed 3 bases from V and 0 bases from J, with 11 bases in between. The CDR3 loop spans 15 amino acids. The germline gives CDR1 LNHDA, CDR2 SQIVND (reference sequence).

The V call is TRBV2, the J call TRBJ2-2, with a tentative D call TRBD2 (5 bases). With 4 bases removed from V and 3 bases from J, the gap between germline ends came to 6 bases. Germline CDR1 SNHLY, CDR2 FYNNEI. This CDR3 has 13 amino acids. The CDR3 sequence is CASSVRDTGELFF. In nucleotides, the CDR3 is TGTGCCAGCAGTGTGAGGGACACCGGGGAGCTGTTTTTT.